These 20 T cell receptor beta chains came from one sample sequenced in a study of OX40 agonist ivuxolimab in advanced cancers. TCRdb's table, derived via immunoSEQ multiplex PCR, lists solely in-frame clones and lacks some. This table has tens of thousands of clones, around 84% appearing once. The material was CD4+ or CD8+ T cells sorted from blood, obtained in a trial of the OX40 agonist ivuxolimab. The origin of the receptors is an adult with an advanced solid tumor such as melanoma, head and neck, liver or kidney cancer.

This clone is medium-sized by share. Other nucleotide sequences in the sample specify the same CDR3. V gene TRBV30 combines with J gene TRBJ1-2; D gene uncertain. Trimming left V 2 bases short and J 7 bases short, with 8 bases between. Germline CDR1 is GTSNPN and CDR2 is SVGIG (reference sequence). This CDR3 is 11 amino acids long. The chain's CDR3 is CAWSWEGGYTF. The CDR3 region has the DNA TGTGCCTGGAGTTGGGAGGGTGGCTACACCTTC.

This rearrangement joins TRBV7-8 to TRBJ1-1; D remains ambiguous. Trimming left V 0 bases short and J 4 bases short, with 9 bases between. The CDR3 spans 14 residues. Germline assignment: CDR1 SGHVS and CDR2 FQNEAQ. The CDR3 spells CASSLALGSTEAFF. For the CDR3, the DNA is TGTGCCAGCAGCTTAGCGTTGGGGAGCACTGAAGCTTTCTTT.

This sequence joins TRBV19 and TRBJ2-1; TRBD2 matches 8 bases. The trim removed 10 bases at V and 3 bases at J, leaving 8 bases unmatched. Per germline, CDR1 LNHDA and CDR2 SQIVND (reference sequence). The CDR3 runs 14 residues. The CDR3 DNA reads as TGTGCCACCGCCCCCGGGACTAGCTACAATGAGCAGTTCTTC. This sequence encodes CATAPGTSYNEQFF.

The chain links TRBV6-1 to TRBJ1-2; TRBD1 matches 7 bases. The ends lost 8 bases at V and 4 bases at J; junction bases unmatched: 13. Germline V gene lookup returns CDR1 MNHNS and CDR2 SASEGT. There are 15 residues in the CDR3. CDR3 region: CASSPDRASGYGYTF. The CDR3 nucleotides are TGTGCCAGCTCTCCCGACAGGGCCTCAGGCTATGGCTACACCTTC.

This chain uses TRBV6-1 with TRBJ2-5, with D tentatively TRBD1 (5 bases). The CDR3 totals 17 residues. Germline CDR1 and CDR2: MNHNS and SASEGT. Deletions cut 4 bases from V and 0 bases from J, with 18 bases between. CDR3 loop: CASSALRGPRYQETQYF. The CDR3 nucleotides are TGTGCCAGCAGTGCTTTAAGGGGTCCTAGGTACCAAGAGACCCAGTACTTC.

The genes are TRBV11-2 and TRBJ1-2; unclear D gene. Germline V lookup: CDR1 SGHAT, CDR2 FQNNGV. With 2 bases removed from V and 2 bases from J, the gap between germline ends came to 9 bases. CDR3 length: 14 residues. The CDR3 nucleotides are TGTGCCAGCAGCTTAACGGATTCAAACTATGGCTACACCTTC. Its protein is CASSLTDSNYGYTF.

The DNA for the CDR3 is TGTGCCAGCAGCATTGACAGTCCCTACGAGCAGTACTTC. It codes for CASSIDSPYEQYF. V gene TRBV11-3 combines with J gene TRBJ2-7; D may be TRBD1 (5 bases). The CDR3 sequence is 13 residues long. CDR1 SGHNT and CDR2 YENEEA come from the germline V gene. Trimming removed 5 bases from V and 2 bases from J, with 10 bases in between.

The gene calls are TRBV5-5 and TRBJ2-5, with D maybe TRBD2 (5 bases). V shed 2 bases and J shed 5 bases, with 16 bases lying between them. CDR1 is SGHKS, CDR2 YYEKEE, per germline (reference sequence). The CDR3 spans 15 residues. The CDR3 nucleotides read TGTGCCAGCAGCTTTTATAGGGTCGGGGTGGAGACCCAGTACTTC. Translating gives CASSFYRVGVETQYF.

The chain employs TRBV28 and TRBJ2-4; D ambiguous. Deletions cut 3 bases from V and 0 bases from J, with 6 bases between. CDR1 is MDHEN, CDR2 SYDVKM, per germline. This CDR3 is 14 amino acids long. The CDR3 DNA is TGTGCCAGCAGTTTTAGTGGAGCCAAAAACATTCAGTACTTC. Its translation is CASSFSGAKNIQYF.

V gene TRBV19 combines with J gene TRBJ1-3; 7 nucleotides line up with TRBD1. Losses at the gene ends were 3 bases for V and 5 bases for J; bases not matched to a gene: 7. The germline V gene encodes CDR1 LNHDA and CDR2 SQIVND (reference sequence). This CDR3 contains 15 residues. The DNA for the CDR3 is TGTGCCAGTAGTATTCCTGGAGGGGGCAGAAACACCATATATTTT. The encoded protein is CASSIPGGGRNTIYF.

This clone was seen a single time. The rearrangement joins TRBV11-2 to TRBJ1-2, with D tentatively TRBD1 (5 bases). CDR1 SGHAT and CDR2 FQNNGV come from the germline V gene. The length of the CDR3 is 11 residues. V dropped 5 bases and J dropped 14 bases, with 15 bases sitting between them. The CDR3 protein is CASSPGTARTF. The CDR3 region has the DNA TGTGCCAGCAGCCCCGGGACGGCTAGAACCTTC.

V usage is TRBV21-1 and J usage is TRBJ1-5. TRBV21-1 is a pseudogene locus. This CDR3 is built from 14 residues. CDR3 sequence: CASSKPYGFQPQHF. Written as DNA, the CDR3 is TGTGCCAGCAGCAAACCGTACGGGTTTCAGCCCCAGCATTTT.

This chain uses TRBV14 with TRBJ1-5; D gene ambiguous. Trimming pared 2 bases from V and 2 bases from J, leaving 7 bases between. The CDR3 loop spans 14 amino acids. Germline CDR1 and CDR2: SGHDN and FVKESK. In DNA, the CDR3 is TGTGCCAGCAGCCAATCTTCTGGCAATCAGCCCCAGCATTTT. Translating it yields CASSQSSGNQPQHF.

The chain uses TRBV4-3 and TRBJ1-5, with no clear D. The CDR3 length is 9 residues. The germline V gene has CDR1 LGHNA and CDR2 YSLEER. The germline V and J ends were trimmed by 9 bases and 9 bases, with 6 bases remaining between them. The CDR3 DNA is TGCGCCAGTTCCTCGCCCCAGCATTTT. Amino acids: CASSSPQHF.

The V and J genes are TRBV9 and TRBJ2-1; 7 bases align to TRBD2. CDR1 and CDR2 (germline): SGDLS, YYNGEE. This CDR3 has 17 amino acids. After removal of 4 bases from V and 10 bases from J, the junction contained 20 bases not matched to a gene. The CDR3 region has the DNA TGTGCCAGCAGCTGGACGGGACTATCCCTACAAGAGGGGGAGCAGTTCTTC. Amino acids: CASSWTGLSLQEGEQFF.

This chain uses TRBV25-1 with TRBJ2-1; perhaps TRBD2 as D (6 bases). The CDR3 spans 14 residues. V shed 7 bases and J shed 4 bases, with 14 bases lying between them. From germline, CDR1 is MGHDK and CDR2 SYGVNS. For the CDR3, the DNA is TGTGCCAGCACTTTGGGGCGGGAATACAATGAGCAGTTCTTC. It is translated as CASTLGREYNEQFF.

Points on this clone: The missing conserved phenylalanine or tryptophan at the end of this CDR3 makes a read error likely. Because the CDR3's place on the DNA is in doubt, the DNA is left out and the CDR3 is given as listed by TCRdb. The chain uses TRBV5-1 and TRBJ2-3. Germline CDR1 and CDR2: SGHRS and YFSETQ. The CDR3 totals 11 residues, both ends included. This CDR3 reads CASSLALWKLE.

By frequency in the sample, this clone is medium-sized. The rearrangement links TRBV4-2 to TRBJ1-4; possible D gene TRBD1, 6 bases. Germline values: CDR1 LGHNA, CDR2 YNFKEQ. The CDR3 loop spans 14 amino acids. Trimming left V 1 base short and J 9 bases short, with 12 bases between. The chain's CDR3 is CASSQGRDTQKLFF. Written as DNA, the CDR3 is TGTGCCAGCAGCCAAGGCCGGGACACTCAAAAACTGTTTTTT.

This clone was detected once. The chain is built from TRBV19 and TRBJ2-1, with 11 bases identical to TRBD1. The J segment lost 0 bases and the V segment lost 7 bases, leaving 8 bases of the junction unmatched. CDR1 and CDR2 from the germline V gene are LNHDA and SQIVND (reference sequence). The CDR3 spans 17 residues. CDR3 amino acids: CASKDPGTGGSYNEQFF. For the CDR3, the DNA is TGTGCCAGTAAAGACCCCGGGACAGGGGGCTCCTACAATGAGCAGTTCTTC.

V gene TRBV19 combines with J gene TRBJ1-6, with D uncertain. The germline V gene encodes CDR1 LNHDA and CDR2 SQIVND (reference sequence). This CDR3 comprises 12 residues. V was pared by 5 bases and J by 6 bases, with 5 bases between. The CDR3 region has the DNA TGTGCCAGTAGTTTAGGTAATTCACCCCTCCACTTT. Amino acids: CASSLGNSPLHF.